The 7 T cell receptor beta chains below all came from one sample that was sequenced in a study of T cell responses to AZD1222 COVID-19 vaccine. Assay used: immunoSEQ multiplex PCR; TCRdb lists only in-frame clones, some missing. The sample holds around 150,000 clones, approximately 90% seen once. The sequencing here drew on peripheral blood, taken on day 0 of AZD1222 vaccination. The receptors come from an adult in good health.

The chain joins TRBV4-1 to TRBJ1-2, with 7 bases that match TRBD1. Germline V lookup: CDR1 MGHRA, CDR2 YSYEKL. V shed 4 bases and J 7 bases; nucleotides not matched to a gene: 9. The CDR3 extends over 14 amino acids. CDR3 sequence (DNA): TGCGCCAGCAGCCTTAGGGGGCTTCGTCGTGGCTACACCTTC. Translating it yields CASSLRGLRRGYTF.

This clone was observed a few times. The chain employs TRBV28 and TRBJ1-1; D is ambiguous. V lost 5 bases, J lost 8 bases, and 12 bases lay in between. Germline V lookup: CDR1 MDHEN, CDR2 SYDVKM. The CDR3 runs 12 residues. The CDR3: CASSLPGKEAFF. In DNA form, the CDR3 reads TGTGCCAGCAGTCTCCCTGGAAAGGAAGCTTTCTTT.

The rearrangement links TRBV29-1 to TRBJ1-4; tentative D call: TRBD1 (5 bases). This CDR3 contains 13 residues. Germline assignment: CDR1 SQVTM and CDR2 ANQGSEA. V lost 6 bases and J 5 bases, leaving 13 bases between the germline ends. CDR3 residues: CSVRGQGNEKLFF. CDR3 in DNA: TGCAGCGTAAGAGGACAAGGGAATGAAAAACTGTTTTTT.

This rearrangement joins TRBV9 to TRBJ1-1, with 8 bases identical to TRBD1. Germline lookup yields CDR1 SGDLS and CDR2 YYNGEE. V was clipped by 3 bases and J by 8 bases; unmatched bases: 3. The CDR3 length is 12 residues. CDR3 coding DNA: TGTGCCAGCAGCGGAAGACAGGGGGAAGCTTTCTTT. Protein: CASSGRQGEAFF. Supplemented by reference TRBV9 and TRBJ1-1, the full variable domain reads DSGVTQTPKHLITATGQRVTLRCSPRSGDLSVYWYQQSLDQGLQFLIQYYNGEERAKGNILERFSAQQFPDLHSELNLSSLELGDSALYFCASSGRQGEAFFGQGTRLTVV.

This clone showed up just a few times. DNA of the CDR3: TGTGCCTGCGGACAGGTCCCCTACGAGCAGTACTTC. It translates to CACGQVPYEQYF. This rearrangement joins TRBV30 to TRBJ2-7, with 7 bases that match TRBD1. The CDR3 is 12 amino acids. Per the germline V gene, CDR1 is GTSNPN and CDR2 is SVGIG (reference sequence). The V and J ends lost 6 bases and 2 bases, in that order; junction bases with no gene match: 4.

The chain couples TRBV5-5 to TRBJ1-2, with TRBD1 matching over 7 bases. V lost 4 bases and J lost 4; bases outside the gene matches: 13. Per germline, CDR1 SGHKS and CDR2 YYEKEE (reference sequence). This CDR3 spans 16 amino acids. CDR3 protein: CASSRNSGTVLYGYTF. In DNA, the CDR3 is TGTGCCAGCAGCCGAAACAGTGGGACAGTACTCTATGGCTACACCTTC. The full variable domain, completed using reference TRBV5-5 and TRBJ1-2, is DAGVTQSPTHLIKTRGQQVTLRCSPISGHKSVSWYQQVLGQGPQFIFQYYEKEERGRGNFPDRFSARQFPNYSSELNVNALLLGDSALYLCASSRNSGTVLYGYTFGSGTRLTVV.

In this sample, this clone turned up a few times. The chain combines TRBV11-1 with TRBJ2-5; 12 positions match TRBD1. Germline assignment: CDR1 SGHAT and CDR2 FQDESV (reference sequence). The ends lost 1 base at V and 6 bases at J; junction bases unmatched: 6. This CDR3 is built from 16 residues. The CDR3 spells CASSLGGTGGRKTQYF. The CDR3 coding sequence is TGTGCCAGCAGCTTAGGCGGGACAGGGGGCAGGAAGACCCAGTACTTC.